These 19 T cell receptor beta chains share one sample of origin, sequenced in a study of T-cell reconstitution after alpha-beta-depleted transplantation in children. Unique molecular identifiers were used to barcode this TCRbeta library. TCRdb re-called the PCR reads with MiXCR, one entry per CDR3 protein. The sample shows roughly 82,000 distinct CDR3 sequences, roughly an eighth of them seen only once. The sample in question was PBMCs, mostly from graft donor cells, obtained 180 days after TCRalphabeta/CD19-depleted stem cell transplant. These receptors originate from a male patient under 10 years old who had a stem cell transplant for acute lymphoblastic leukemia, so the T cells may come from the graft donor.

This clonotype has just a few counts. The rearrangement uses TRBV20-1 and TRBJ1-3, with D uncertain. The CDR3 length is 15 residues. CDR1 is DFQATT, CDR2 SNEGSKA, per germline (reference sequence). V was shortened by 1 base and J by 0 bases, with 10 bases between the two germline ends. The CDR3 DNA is TGCAGTGCTAGAGTTTACCCGAGCTCTGGAAACACCATATATTTT. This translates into CSARVYPSSGNTIYF.

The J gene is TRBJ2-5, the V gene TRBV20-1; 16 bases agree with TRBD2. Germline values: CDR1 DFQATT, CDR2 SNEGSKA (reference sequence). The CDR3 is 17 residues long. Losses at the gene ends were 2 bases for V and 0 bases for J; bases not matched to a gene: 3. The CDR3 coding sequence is TGCAGTGCTAGAACGGGACTAGCGGGAGGGTACCAAGAGACCCAGTACTTC. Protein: CSARTGLAGGYQETQYF.

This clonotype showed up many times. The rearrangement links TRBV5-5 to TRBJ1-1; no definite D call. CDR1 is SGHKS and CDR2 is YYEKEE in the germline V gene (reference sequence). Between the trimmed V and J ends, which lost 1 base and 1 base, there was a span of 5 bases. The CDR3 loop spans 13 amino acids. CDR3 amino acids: CASSLLGNTEAFF. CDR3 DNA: TGTGCCAGCAGCTTGTTAGGGAACACTGAAGCTTTCTTT.

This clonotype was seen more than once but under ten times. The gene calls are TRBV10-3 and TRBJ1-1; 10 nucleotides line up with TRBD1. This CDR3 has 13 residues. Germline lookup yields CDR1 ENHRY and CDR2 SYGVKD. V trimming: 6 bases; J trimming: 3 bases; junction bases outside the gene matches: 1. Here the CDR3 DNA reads TGTGCCATCAGCGGGACAGGGGACACTGAAGCTTTCTTT. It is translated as CAISGTGDTEAFF.

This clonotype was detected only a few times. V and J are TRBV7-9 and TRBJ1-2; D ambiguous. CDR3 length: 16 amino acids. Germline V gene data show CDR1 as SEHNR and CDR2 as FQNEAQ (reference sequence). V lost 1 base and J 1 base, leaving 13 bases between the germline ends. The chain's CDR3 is CASSLGGPTFNYGYTF. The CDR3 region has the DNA TGTGCCAGCAGCTTAGGAGGTCCTACCTTTAACTATGGCTACACCTTC.

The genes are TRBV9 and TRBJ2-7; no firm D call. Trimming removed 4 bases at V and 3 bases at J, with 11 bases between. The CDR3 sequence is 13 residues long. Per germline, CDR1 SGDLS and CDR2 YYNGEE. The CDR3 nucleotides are TGTGCCAGCAGCACCGGACGCTTCTACGAGCAGTACTTC. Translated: CASSTGRFYEQYF.

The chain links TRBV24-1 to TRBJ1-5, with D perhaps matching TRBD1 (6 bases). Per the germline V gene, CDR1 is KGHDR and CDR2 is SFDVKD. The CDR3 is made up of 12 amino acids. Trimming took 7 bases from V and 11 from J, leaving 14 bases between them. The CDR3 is CATSSEGGTQHF. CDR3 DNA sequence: TGTGCCACCAGCTCCGAAGGGGGGACCCAGCATTTT.

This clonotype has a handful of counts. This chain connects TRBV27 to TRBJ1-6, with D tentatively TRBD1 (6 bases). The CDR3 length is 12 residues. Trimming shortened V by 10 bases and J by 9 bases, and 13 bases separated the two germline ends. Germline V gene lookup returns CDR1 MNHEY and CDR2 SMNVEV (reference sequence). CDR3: CATQGKRSPLHF. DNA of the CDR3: TGTGCCACCCAGGGGAAGCGTTCACCCCTCCACTTT.

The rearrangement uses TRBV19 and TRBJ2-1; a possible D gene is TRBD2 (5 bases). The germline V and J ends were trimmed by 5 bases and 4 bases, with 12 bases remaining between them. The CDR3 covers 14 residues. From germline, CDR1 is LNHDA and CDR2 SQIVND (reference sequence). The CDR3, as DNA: TGTGCCAGTAGTGGGAGTCAACTGTACAATGAGCAGTTCTTC. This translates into CASSGSQLYNEQFF.

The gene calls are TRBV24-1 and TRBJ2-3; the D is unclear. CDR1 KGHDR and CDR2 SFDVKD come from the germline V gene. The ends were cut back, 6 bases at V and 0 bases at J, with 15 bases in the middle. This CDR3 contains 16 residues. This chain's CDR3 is CATSPLGRISTDTQYF. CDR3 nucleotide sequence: TGTGCCACCAGTCCCCTTGGACGGATTAGCACAGATACGCAGTATTTT.

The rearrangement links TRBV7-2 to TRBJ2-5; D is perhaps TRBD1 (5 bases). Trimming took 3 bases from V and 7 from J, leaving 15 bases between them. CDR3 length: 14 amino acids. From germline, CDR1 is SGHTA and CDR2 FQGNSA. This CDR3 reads CASSFLGESVTQYF. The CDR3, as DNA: TGTGCCAGCAGCTTTCTAGGGGAATCGGTGACCCAGTACTTC.

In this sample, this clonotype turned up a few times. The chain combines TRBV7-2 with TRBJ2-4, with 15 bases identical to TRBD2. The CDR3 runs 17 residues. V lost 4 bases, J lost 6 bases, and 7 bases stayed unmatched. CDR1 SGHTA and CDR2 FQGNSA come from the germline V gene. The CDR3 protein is CASSSGLAGGRGNIQYF. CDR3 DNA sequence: TGTGCCAGCAGCTCCGGACTAGCGGGAGGGAGAGGAAACATTCAGTACTTC.

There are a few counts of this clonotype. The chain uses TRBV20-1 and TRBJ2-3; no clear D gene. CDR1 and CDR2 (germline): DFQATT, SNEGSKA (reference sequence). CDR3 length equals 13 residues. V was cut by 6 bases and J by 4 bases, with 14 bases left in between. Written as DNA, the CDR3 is TGCAGTGCCTCGGACCTTGCCCCAGATACGCAGTATTTT. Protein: CSASDLAPDTQYF.

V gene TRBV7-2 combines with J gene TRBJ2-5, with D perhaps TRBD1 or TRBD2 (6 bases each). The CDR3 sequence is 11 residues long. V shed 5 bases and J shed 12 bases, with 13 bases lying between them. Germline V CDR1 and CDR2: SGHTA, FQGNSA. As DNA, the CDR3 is TGTGCCAGCAGCCCCCTCGGGGGCAAGTACTTC. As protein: CASSPLGGKYF.

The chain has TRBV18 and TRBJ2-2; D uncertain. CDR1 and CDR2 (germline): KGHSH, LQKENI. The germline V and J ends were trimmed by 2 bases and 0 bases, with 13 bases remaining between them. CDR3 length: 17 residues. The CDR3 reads CASSPFLGPANTGELFF. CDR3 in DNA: TGTGCCAGCTCACCATTTTTAGGGCCTGCGAACACCGGGGAGCTGTTTTTT.

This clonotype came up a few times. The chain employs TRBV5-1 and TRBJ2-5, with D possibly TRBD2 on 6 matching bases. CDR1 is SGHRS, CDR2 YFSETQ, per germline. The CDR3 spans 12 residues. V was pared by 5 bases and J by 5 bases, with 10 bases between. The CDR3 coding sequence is TGCGCCAGCAGGTCTGGGAGGGAGACCCAGTACTTC. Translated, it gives CASRSGRETQYF.

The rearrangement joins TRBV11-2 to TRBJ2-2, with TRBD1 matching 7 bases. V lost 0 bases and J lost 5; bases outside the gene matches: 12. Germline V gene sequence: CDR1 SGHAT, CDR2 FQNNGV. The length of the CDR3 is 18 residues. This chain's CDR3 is CASSLEGRTGARTGELFF. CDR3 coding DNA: TGTGCCAGCAGCTTAGAAGGGCGTACAGGGGCAAGGACCGGGGAGCTGTTTTTT.

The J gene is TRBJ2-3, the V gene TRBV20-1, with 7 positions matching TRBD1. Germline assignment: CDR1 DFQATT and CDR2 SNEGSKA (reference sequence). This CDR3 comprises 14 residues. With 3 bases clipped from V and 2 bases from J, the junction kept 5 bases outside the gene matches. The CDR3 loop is CSARRGPNTDTQYF. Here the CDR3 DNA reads TGCAGTGCTAGGAGGGGGCCAAACACAGATACGCAGTATTTT.

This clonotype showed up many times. The CDR3 region is CASEGLADTQYF. In nucleotides, the CDR3 is TGTGCCAGCGAGGGGCTTGCAGATACGCAGTATTTT. The rearrangement uses TRBV28 and TRBJ2-3; either TRBD1 or TRBD2 may fit D (5 bases each). The CDR3 runs to 12 residues. In germline, CDR1 is MDHEN, CDR2 SYDVKM. Trimming shortened V by 8 bases and J by 4 bases, and 10 bases separated the two germline ends.